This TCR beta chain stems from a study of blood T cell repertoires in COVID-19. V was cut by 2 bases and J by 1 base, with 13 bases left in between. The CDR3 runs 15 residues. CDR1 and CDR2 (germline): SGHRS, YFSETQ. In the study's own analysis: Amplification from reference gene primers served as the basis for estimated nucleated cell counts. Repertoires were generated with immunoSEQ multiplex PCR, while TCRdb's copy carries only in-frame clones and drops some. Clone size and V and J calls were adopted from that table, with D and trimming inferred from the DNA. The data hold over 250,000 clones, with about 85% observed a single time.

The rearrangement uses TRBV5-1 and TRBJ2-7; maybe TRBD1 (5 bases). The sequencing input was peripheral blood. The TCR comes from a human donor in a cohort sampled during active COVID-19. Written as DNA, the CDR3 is TGCGCCAGCAGCTTAACAGGCCTCTTTTCCTACGAGCAGTACTTC. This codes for CASSLTGLFSYEQYF. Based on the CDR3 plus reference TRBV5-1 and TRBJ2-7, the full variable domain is KAGVTQTPRYLIKTRGQQVTLSCSPISGHRSVSWYQQTPGQGLQFLFEYFSETQRNKGNFPGRFSGRQFSNSRSEMNVSTLELGDSALYLCASSLTGLFSYEQYFGPGTRLTVT.